What follows are 26 T cell receptor beta chains derived from one specimen sequenced in a study of shared clonotypes between healthy human individuals. Sequenced by immunoSEQ multiplex PCR; TCRdb stores in-frame clones only, minus some. The profile shows approximately 460,000 clones, roughly four fifths of them singletons. Sequenced: PBMCs. These receptors came from a woman aged 40 to 50 in good health. Some clones in this sample may be carry-over from other donors' samples.

CDR3 sequence (DNA): TGCGCCAGCAGCCAGGATTTCTCGCCCCTCCACTTT. This gives the protein CASSQDFSPLHF. The chain joins TRBV4-1 to TRBJ1-6; D not resolved. Trimming shortened V by 3 bases and J by 13 bases, and 10 bases separated the two germline ends. Germline CDR1 MGHRA, CDR2 YSYEKL. CDR3 length equals 12 residues.

This clone was detected only once. The CDR3 bases are TGTGCCAGCAGTGAAACTAGCGGGAGAAACATTCAGTACTTC. This gives the protein CASSETSGRNIQYF. The chain recombines TRBV2 with TRBJ2-4, with TRBD2 identical over 11 bases. CDR1 and CDR2 (germline): SNHLY, FYNNEI. The CDR3 sequence is 14 residues long. Trimming removed 2 bases from V and 6 bases from J; junction bases left unmatched: 0.

V is TRBV10-2 and J is TRBJ2-1; 11 bases are shared with TRBD2. The CDR3 has 16 residues. V was pared by 6 bases and J by 4 bases, with 8 bases of the junction left unmatched. The germline V gene has CDR1 WSHSY and CDR2 SAAADI. In DNA, the CDR3 is TGCGCCAGCAGGACCGGGACTAGCGGCCTATACAATGAGCAGTTCTTC. Translated: CASRTGTSGLYNEQFF.

The chain is built from TRBV7-8 and TRBJ2-7; weak D call: TRBD2 (5 bases). The CDR3 sequence is 13 residues long. CDR1 and CDR2 from the germline V gene are SGHVS and FQNEAQ. Trimming stripped 5 bases from V and 3 bases from J, with 11 bases between. CDR3 DNA sequence: TGTGCCAGCAGCCCTACTAGAAACTACGAGCAGTACTTC. Translated, it gives CASSPTRNYEQYF.

The chain links TRBV18 to TRBJ1-3, with TRBD1 identical over 12 bases. The J segment lost 4 bases and the V segment lost 1 base, leaving 11 bases of the junction unmatched. The CDR3 is made up of 19 amino acids. Germline assignment: CDR1 KGHSH and CDR2 LQKENI. The CDR3 DNA reads as TGTGCCAGCTCACCACGTACAGGGACAGGGGGCGCGAGCGGAAACACCATATATTTT. Its protein product is CASSPRTGTGGASGNTIYF.

This clone was counted only a few times. DNA for the CDR3: TGCGCCAGCAAGAACGGATCTTACAATGAGCAGTTCTTC. Amino acid sequence: CASKNGSYNEQFF. The chain employs TRBV5-1 and TRBJ2-1; D unclear. Germline CDR1 SGHRS, CDR2 YFSETQ. This CDR3 spans 13 amino acids. Trimming took off 6 bases at V and 4 bases at J, with 11 bases between the two ends.

V and J are TRBV2 and TRBJ2-1; D uncertain. Trimming cost V 4 bases and J 0 bases, with 7 bases left between them. CDR1 is SNHLY, CDR2 FYNNEI, per germline. The CDR3 has 14 amino acids. CDR3 residues: CASSARLSYNEQFF. CDR3 in DNA: TGTGCCAGCAGTGCTCGCCTCTCCTACAATGAGCAGTTCTTC.

This sequence joins TRBV2 and TRBJ2-7, with D perhaps TRBD1 (6 bases). V lost 8 bases to trimming and J lost 0 bases, with 11 bases between them. The CDR3 contains 13 residues. Germline values: CDR1 SNHLY, CDR2 FYNNEI. CDR3 in DNA: TGTGCCAGCGGGGGACAACTCTCCTACGAGCAGTACTTC. This encodes CASGGQLSYEQYF.

This clone was counted at least ten times. The CDR3 here is CASSLGLTYEQYF. The CDR3, as DNA: TGTGCCAGCAGCTTGGGACTTACCTACGAGCAGTACTTC. The rearrangement links TRBV5-4 to TRBJ2-7; no firm D call. Germline loops: CDR1 SGHNT, CDR2 YYREEE (reference sequence). The germline V and J ends were trimmed by 0 bases and 2 bases, with 6 bases remaining between them. This CDR3 contains 13 residues.

As concerns this clone: This likely came from a read error, as a far larger clone is one base away. Other DNA sequences from this sample encode an identical CDR3 as well. The gene calls are TRBV5-4 and TRBJ1-5; no clear D. Germline CDR1 and CDR2: SGHNT and YYREEE (reference sequence). This CDR3 is built from 19 residues. The chain's CDR3 is CASSCGRIGPLYSNQPQHF. In DNA, the CDR3 is TGTGCCAGCAGCTGCGGGCGGATCGGGCCCCTTTATAGCAATCAGCCCCAGCACTTT.

The chain has TRBV5-4 and TRBJ2-3; possible D gene TRBD2, 6 bases. The CDR3 runs to 14 residues. Germline CDR1 reads SGHNT; CDR2 reads YYREEE (reference sequence). V lost 0 bases and J 6 bases, leaving 11 bases between the germline ends. The CDR3: CASSLGEAGDTQYF. CDR3 DNA: TGTGCCAGCAGCTTGGGGGAGGCCGGCGATACGCAGTATTTT.

The rearrangement joins TRBV5-1 to TRBJ2-5, with 7 bases lining up with TRBD2. Germline V gene sequence: CDR1 SGHRS, CDR2 YFSETQ. V gave up 4 bases and J gave up 2 bases; unmatched junction bases: 2. This CDR3 has 13 residues. The CDR3 loop reads CASSPGGQETQYF. For the CDR3, the DNA is TGCGCCAGCAGCCCGGGGGGACAAGAGACCCAGTACTTC. Using reference TRBV5-1 and TRBJ2-5 for the parts outside the CDR3, the full variable domain is KAGVTQTPRYLIKTRGQQVTLSCSPISGHRSVSWYQQTPGQGLQFLFEYFSETQRNKGNFPGRFSGRQFSNSRSEMNVSTLELGDSALYLCASSPGGQETQYFGPGTRLLVL.

In the case of this clone: Since no conserved phenylalanine or tryptophan closes the CDR3, a read error is the likely cause. The chain has TRBV5-5 and TRBJ2-2; the D is unclear. V lost 0 bases and J 1 base, leaving 10 bases between the germline ends. This CDR3 is 16 amino acids long. Germline loops: CDR1 SGHKS, CDR2 YYEKEE (reference sequence). The CDR3 DNA sequence: TGTGCCAGCAGCTTGGGGCCCCGGGTGAACACCGGGGAGCTGTTTTCT. Amino acids: CASSLGPRVNTGELFS.

With regard to this clone: A far bigger clonotype differs at one base, so this is likely a read error. This chain links TRBV7-9 with TRBJ1-1; D unclear. Between the trimmed V and J ends, which lost 1 base and 1 base, there was a span of 4 bases. The CDR3 consists of 13 residues. CDR1 SEHNR and CDR2 FQNEAQ come from the germline V gene (reference sequence). The CDR3 nucleotides read TGTGCCAGCAGCTTAGGTGCGAACACTGAAGCTTTCTTT. Translation gives CASSLGANTEAFF.

This clone was found a few times. The chain is built from TRBV18 and TRBJ1-2; 7 nucleotides line up with TRBD1. The V and J ends lost 3 bases and 0 bases, in that order; junction bases with no gene match: 7. CDR1 KGHSH and CDR2 LQKENI come from the germline V gene. The CDR3 is made up of 16 amino acids. The CDR3 bases are TGTGCCAGCTCACCCCAGGGACAGCTAGCTAACTATGGCTACACCTTC. It is translated as CASSPQGQLANYGYTF.

The CDR3 region is CASSPSGLAVNGEQYF. The CDR3 nucleotides read TGTGCCAGCAGCCCTAGTGGTCTAGCTGTGAACGGCGAGCAGTACTTC. This chain joins TRBV7-8 and TRBJ2-7; D might be TRBD2 (5 bases). The CDR3 is 16 amino acids. Per the germline V gene, CDR1 is SGHVS and CDR2 is FQNEAQ. Trimming pared 5 bases from V and 6 bases from J, leaving 23 bases between.

This clone was counted a few times. The V gene is TRBV7-2, the J gene TRBJ2-2; possibly TRBD1 or TRBD2 for D (5 bases each). With 0 bases removed from V and 6 bases from J, the gap between germline ends came to 20 bases. The germline V gene encodes CDR1 SGHTA and CDR2 FQGNSA. CDR3 length equals 18 residues. The CDR3 bases are TGTGCCAGCAGCTTAGCCCCGGGACCCCATATTCAACCCGGGGAGCTGTTTTTT. Protein sequence: CASSLAPGPHIQPGELFF.

V and J are TRBV7-8 and TRBJ2-5; possible D gene TRBD1, 6 bases. This CDR3 contains 15 residues. Trimming took off 5 bases at V and 5 bases at J, with 18 bases between the two ends. Looked up from germline, CDR1 is SGHVS and CDR2 is FQNEAQ. CDR3 loop: CASSPSRVQGETQYF. The CDR3 DNA sequence: TGTGCCAGCAGCCCTAGTCGGGTGCAGGGGGAGACCCAGTACTTC.

The chain employs TRBV19 and TRBJ1-1; 10 bases agree with TRBD1. Germline trimming cut 5 bases from V and 3 bases from J; bases unmatched to any gene: 9. CDR3 length: 16 amino acids. Germline V gene sequence: CDR1 LNHDA, CDR2 SQIVND (reference sequence). CDR3 nucleotide sequence: TGTGCCAGTAGTGACCGGGACAGGGGTTCGGACACTGAAGCTTTCTTT. Translating gives CASSDRDRGSDTEAFF.

A remark on this clone: This probably arose from a read error, given a far larger clone one base away. This chain joins TRBV5-4 and TRBJ2-7; 10 positions match TRBD2. Unmatched junction bases numbered 1, after V lost 4 bases and J lost 0 bases. This CDR3 has 14 residues. Germline assignment: CDR1 SGHNT and CDR2 YYREEE (reference sequence). CDR3 nucleotides: TGTGCCAGCAGCGCTAGCGGGAGCTCCTACGAGCAGTACTTC. It translates to CASSASGSSYEQYF.

The V call is TRBV27, the J call TRBJ2-7, with 10 bases aligning to TRBD2. The CDR3 has 18 amino acids. The V gene end was trimmed by 8 bases and the J gene end by 4 bases; junction bases not matched to a gene: 20. Germline CDR1 reads MNHEY; CDR2 reads SMNVEV (reference sequence). The CDR3 DNA follows: TGTGCCAGCCCCGAGAGGGGACCCCCTTCTAGCGGGAGTTACGAGCAGTACTTC. As protein: CASPERGPPSSGSYEQYF.

The chain joins TRBV12-2 to TRBJ2-7. TRBV12-2 is labeled a pseudogene. There are 16 residues in the CDR3. CDR3 coding DNA: TGTGCAAGTCGCCGAGGGCCCGATAGTAGGGGCTACGAGCAGTACTTC. This codes for CASRRGPDSRGYEQYF.

Details on this clone: Other DNA sequences of this sample code for an identical CDR3. The V and J genes are TRBV5-1 and TRBJ2-2; D gene ambiguous. This CDR3 has 14 amino acids. Germline V gene data show CDR1 as SGHRS and CDR2 as YFSETQ. Trimming left V 0 bases short and J 5 bases short, with 8 bases between. CDR3 sequence (DNA): TGCGCCAGCAGCTTGGGTCAGAATACCGGGGAGCTGTTTTTT. It is translated as CASSLGQNTGELFF.

With regard to this clone: A read error is the likely source, as a far larger clone sits one nucleotide away. This chain connects TRBV7-9 to TRBJ2-2; no firm D call. Germline V gives CDR1 SEHNR, CDR2 FQNEAQ (reference sequence). The V end was cut by 2 bases, the J end by 0 bases, with 19 bases between. This CDR3 comprises 19 residues. In nucleotides, the CDR3 is TGTGCCAGCAGCTTACTTGGGCTTCCCATAGCCGCGAACACCGGGGAGCTGTTTTTT. This encodes CASSLLGLPIAANTGELFF. The entire variable domain, with the rest obtained from reference TRBV7-9 and TRBJ2-2, is as follows: DTGVSQNPRHKITKRGQNVTFRCDPISEHNRLYWYRQTLGQGPEFLTYFQNEAQLEKSRLLSDRFSAERPKGSFSTLEIQRTEQGDSAMYLCASSLLGLPIAANTGELFFGEGSRLTVL.

This clone was seen a few times. The chain combines TRBV4-1 with TRBJ2-7, with a possible D match to TRBD1 (5 bases). Germline assignment: CDR1 MGHRA and CDR2 YSYEKL. V shed 0 bases and J shed 2 bases, with 14 bases lying between them. This CDR3 is 16 amino acids long. CDR3 bases: TGCGCCAGCAGCCAAGATTACTCAGCAGGGACCTACGAGCAGTACTTC. Amino acids: CASSQDYSAGTYEQYF.

The chain recombines TRBV6-1 with TRBJ2-7; D possibly corresponds to TRBD1 (5 bases). The germline CDR1 and CDR2 sequences are MNHNS and SASEGT. CDR3 length: 15 amino acids. V lost 7 bases to trimming and J lost 2 bases, with 18 bases between them. CDR3 residues: CASMAGSSRTYEQYF. Here the CDR3 DNA reads TGTGCCAGCATGGCAGGGTCCTCCCGTACCTACGAGCAGTACTTC.